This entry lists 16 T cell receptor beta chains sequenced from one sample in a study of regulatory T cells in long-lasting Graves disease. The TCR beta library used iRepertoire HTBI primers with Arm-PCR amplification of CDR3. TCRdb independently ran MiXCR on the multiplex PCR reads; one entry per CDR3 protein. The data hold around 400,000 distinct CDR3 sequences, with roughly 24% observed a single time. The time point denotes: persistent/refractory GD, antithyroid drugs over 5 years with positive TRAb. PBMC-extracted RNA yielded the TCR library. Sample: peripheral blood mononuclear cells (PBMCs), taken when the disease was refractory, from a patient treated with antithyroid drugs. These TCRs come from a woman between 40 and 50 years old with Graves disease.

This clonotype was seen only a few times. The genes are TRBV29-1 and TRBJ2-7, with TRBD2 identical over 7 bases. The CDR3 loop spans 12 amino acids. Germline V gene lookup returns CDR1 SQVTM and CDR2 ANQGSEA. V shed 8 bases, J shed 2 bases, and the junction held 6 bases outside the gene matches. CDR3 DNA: TGCAGCTATAAGGCGGGAGCCTACGAGCAGTACTTC. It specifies CSYKAGAYEQYF.

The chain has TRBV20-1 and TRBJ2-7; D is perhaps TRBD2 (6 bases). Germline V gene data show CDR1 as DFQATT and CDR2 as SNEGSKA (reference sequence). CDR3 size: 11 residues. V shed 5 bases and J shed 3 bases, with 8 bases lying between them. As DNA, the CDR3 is TGCAGTGCTGCCGGGAGCTACGAGCAGTACTTC. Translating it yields CSAAGSYEQYF.

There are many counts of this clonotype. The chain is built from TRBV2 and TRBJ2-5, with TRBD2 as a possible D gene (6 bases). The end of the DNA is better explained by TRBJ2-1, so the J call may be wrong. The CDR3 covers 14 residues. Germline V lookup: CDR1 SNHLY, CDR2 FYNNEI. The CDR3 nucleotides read TGTGCCAGCAGAGAACCGGGACTCACAAATGAGCAGTTCTTC. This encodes CASREPGLTNEQFF.

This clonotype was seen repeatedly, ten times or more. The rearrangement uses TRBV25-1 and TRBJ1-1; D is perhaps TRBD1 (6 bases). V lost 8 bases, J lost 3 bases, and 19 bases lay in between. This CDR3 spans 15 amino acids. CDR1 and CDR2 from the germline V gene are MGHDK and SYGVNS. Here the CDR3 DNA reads TGTGCCAGCTCCGAAGGGGGGGCGGAGGACACTGAAGCTTTCTTT. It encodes CASSEGGAEDTEAFF.

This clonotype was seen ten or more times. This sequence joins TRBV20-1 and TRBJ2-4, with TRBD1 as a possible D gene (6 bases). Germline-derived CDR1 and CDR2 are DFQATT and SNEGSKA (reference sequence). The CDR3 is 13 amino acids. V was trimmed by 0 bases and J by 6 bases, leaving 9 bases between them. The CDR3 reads CSARDQGRNIQYF. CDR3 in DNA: TGCAGTGCTAGAGATCAGGGGAGAAACATTCAGTACTTC.

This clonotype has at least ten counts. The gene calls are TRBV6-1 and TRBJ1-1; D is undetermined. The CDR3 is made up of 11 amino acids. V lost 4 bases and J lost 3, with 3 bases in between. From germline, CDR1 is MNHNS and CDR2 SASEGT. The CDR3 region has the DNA TGTGCCAGCAGTGGACACACTGAAGCTTTCTTT. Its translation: CASSGHTEAFF.

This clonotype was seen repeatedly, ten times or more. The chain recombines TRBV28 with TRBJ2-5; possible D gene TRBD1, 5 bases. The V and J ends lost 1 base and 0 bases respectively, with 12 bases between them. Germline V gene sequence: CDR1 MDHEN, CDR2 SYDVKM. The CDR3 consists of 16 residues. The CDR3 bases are TGTGCCAGCAGTTTATTCCTGGACACGTACCAAGAGACCCAGTACTTC. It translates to CASSLFLDTYQETQYF. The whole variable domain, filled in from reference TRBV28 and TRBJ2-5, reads DVKVTQSSRYLVKRTGEKVFLECVQDMDHENMFWYRQDPGLGLRLIYFSYDVKMKEKGDIPEGYSVSREKKERFSLILESASTNQTSMYLCASSLFLDTYQETQYFGPGTRLLVL.

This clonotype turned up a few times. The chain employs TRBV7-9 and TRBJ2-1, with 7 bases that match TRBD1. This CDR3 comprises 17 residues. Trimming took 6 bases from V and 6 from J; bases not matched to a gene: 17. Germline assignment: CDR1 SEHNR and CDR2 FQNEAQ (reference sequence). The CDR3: CASRNRQGLASGNEQFF. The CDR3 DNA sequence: TGTGCCAGCAGGAACCGACAGGGTTTAGCGTCTGGCAATGAGCAGTTCTTC. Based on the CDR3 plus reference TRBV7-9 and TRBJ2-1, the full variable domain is DTGVSQNPRHKITKRGQNVTFRCDPISEHNRLYWYRQTLGQGPEFLTYFQNEAQLEKSRLLSDRFSAERPKGSFSTLEIQRTEQGDSAMYLCASRNRQGLASGNEQFFGPGTRLTVL.

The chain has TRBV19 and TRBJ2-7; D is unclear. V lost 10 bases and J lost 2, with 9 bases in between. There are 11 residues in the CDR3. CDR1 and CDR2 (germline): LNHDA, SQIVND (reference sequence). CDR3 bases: TGTGCCACCTCGGGCCCCTACGAGCAGTACTTC. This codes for CATSGPYEQYF.

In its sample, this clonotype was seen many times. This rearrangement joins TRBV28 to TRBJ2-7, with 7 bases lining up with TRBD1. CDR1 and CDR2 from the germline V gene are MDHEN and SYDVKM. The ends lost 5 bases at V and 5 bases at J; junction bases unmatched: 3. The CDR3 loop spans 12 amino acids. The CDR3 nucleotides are TGTGCCAGCAGTACGACAGGGAACGAGCAGTACTTC. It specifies CASSTTGNEQYF.

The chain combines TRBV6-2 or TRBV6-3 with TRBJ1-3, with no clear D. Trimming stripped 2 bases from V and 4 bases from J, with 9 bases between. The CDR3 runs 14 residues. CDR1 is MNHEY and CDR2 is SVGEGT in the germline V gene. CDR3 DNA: TGTGCCAGCAGTTACCGGGGAGCCGGAAACACCATATATTTT. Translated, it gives CASSYRGAGNTIYF.

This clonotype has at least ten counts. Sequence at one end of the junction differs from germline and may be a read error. The CDR3 region is CASSLSGGQPGF. CDR3 in DNA: TGTGCCAGCAGCTTAAGTGGGGGCCAGCCCGGATTT. This chain connects TRBV7-9 to TRBJ1-1; a weak D match, TRBD1 (6 bases). Germline loops: CDR1 SEHNR, CDR2 FQNEAQ (reference sequence). This CDR3 region has 12 residues.

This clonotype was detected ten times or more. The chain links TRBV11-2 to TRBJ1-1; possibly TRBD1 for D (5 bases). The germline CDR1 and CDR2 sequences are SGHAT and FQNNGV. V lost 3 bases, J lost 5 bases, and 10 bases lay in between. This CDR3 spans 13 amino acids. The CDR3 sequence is CASSLNPGTEAFF. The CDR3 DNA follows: TGTGCCAGCAGCTTGAATCCAGGGACTGAAGCTTTCTTT.

This CDR3 reads CSALTGQGTDTQYF. The CDR3 nucleotides are TGCAGTGCCCTGACCGGACAGGGCACAGATACGCAGTATTTT. The V and J genes are TRBV20-1 and TRBJ2-3; 7 bases are a match to TRBD1. The germline V gene encodes CDR1 DFQATT and CDR2 SNEGSKA (reference sequence). CDR3 length equals 14 residues. V gave up 6 bases and J gave up 1 base; unmatched junction bases: 7.

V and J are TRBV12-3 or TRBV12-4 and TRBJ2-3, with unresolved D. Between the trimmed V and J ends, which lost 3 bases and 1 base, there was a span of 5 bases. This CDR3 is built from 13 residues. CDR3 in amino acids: CASSFDGTDTQYF. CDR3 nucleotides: TGTGCCAGCAGTTTCGACGGCACAGATACGCAGTATTTT.

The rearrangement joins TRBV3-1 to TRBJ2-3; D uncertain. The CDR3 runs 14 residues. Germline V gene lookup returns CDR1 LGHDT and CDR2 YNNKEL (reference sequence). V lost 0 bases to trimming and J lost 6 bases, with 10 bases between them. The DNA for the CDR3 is TGTGCCAGCAGCCAAGAGGGTCTCTGGGATACGCAGTATTTT. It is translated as CASSQEGLWDTQYF.